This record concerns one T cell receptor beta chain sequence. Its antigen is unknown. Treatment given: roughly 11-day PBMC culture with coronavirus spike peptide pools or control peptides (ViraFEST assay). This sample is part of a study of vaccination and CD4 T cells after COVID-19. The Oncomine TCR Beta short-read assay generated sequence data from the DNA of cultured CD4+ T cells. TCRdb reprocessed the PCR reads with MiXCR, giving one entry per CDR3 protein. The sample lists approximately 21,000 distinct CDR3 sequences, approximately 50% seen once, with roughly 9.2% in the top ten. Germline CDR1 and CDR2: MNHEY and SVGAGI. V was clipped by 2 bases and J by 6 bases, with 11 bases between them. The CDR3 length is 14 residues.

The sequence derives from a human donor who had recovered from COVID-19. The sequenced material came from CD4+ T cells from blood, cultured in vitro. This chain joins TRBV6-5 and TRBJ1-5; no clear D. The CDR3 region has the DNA TGTGCCAGCAGTTACGAGTCAGGCGGTCAGCCCCAGCATTTT. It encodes CASSYESGGQPQHF.